The 13 T cell receptor beta chains below come from one sample, sequenced in a study of tumor and adjacent non-tumor tissue in lung cancer. RNA was extracted from bulk tissue without any cell sorting. TCRbeta libraries were built with three rounds of nested PCR, modified from ARM-PCR. TCRdb fed the multiplex PCR reads into MiXCR, producing one record per CDR3 protein. The repertoire includes about 110,000 distinct CDR3 sequences, around 75% of them detected once, and around 37% sits in the top ten. Sequenced material: lung tumor tissue. All receptors derive from a woman aged 60-75 years with non-small cell lung cancer.

As to this clonotype: A much larger clone differs by one base, so this may be a read error. V gene TRBV5-1 combines with J gene TRBJ1-2, with 7 nucleotides matching TRBD1. CDR3 length: 14 residues. Germline CDR1 reads SGHRS; CDR2 reads YFSETQ. CDR3 sequence (DNA): TGCGTCAGCAGCGGCGGGACAGCTAACTATGGCTACACCTTC. It codes for CVSSGGTANYGYTF.

This rearrangement joins TRBV28 to TRBJ2-3, with 7 bases that match TRBD1. The ends lost 8 bases at V and 2 bases at J; junction bases unmatched: 10. The CDR3 runs 15 residues. Germline CDR1 is MDHEN and CDR2 is SYDVKM. In DNA, the CDR3 is TGTGCCAGCTCTTACACCGGGACAGCCACAGATACGCAGTATTTT. Translating it yields CASSYTGTATDTQYF.

The V call is TRBV11-2, the J call TRBJ2-7; 14 positions match TRBD2. Trimming removed 3 bases from V and 4 bases from J; junction bases left unmatched: 5. The length of the CDR3 is 16 residues. The V gene's germline CDR1 is SGHAT and CDR2 FQNNGV. CDR3 in DNA: TGTGCCAGCAGCTTGACTAGCGGGGGGGTCTATTACGAGCAGTACTTC. Translated, it gives CASSLTSGGVYYEQYF.

The chain is built from TRBV29-1 and TRBJ2-3; D may match TRBD1 or TRBD2 (6 bases each). This CDR3 spans 11 amino acids. Per germline, CDR1 SQVTM and CDR2 ANQGSEA. Trimming cost V 7 bases and J 5 bases, with 10 bases left between them. CDR3 residues: CSGGAEDTQYF. DNA of the CDR3: TGCAGCGGGGGGGCCGAAGATACGCAGTATTTT.

In the case of this clonotype: This may be a read error: a much more frequent sequence differs by one nucleotide. The chain recombines TRBV6-2 or TRBV6-3 with TRBJ1-5, with 7 bases lining up with TRBD1. This CDR3 spans 14 amino acids. Losses at the gene ends were 5 bases for V and 6 bases for J; bases not matched to a gene: 7. Germline V gene lookup returns CDR1 MNHEY and CDR2 SVGEGT. For the CDR3, the DNA is TGTGCCAGCAGTCTGGGGACAGAGACTCAGCCCCAGCATTTT. This sequence encodes CASSLGTETQPQHF.

About this clonotype: Its ends do not fully match the called genes, so a read error is possible. The V gene is TRBV12-3 or TRBV12-4, the J gene TRBJ2-7, with 10 bases fitting TRBD2. The CDR3 extends over 16 amino acids. In DNA, the CDR3 is TGTGCCAGCAGCCATGGACTAGCGGAAAGCTCCCACGAGCGGTACTTC. Amino acid sequence: CASSHGLAESSHERYF.

Turning to this clonotype: One end of the junction is discordant with germline, which a read error may explain. V usage is TRBV11-2 and J usage is TRBJ2-2; D perhaps matches TRBD2 (6 bases). In germline, CDR1 is SGHAT, CDR2 FQNNGV. The CDR3 is 13 amino acids. The CDR3 here is CASIPRRAGGLFF. The CDR3 region has the DNA TGTGCCAGCATCCCTCGGAGGGCCGGGGGGCTGTTTTTT.

Of note for this clonotype: Germline and junction disagree at one end, which may indicate a read error. The rearrangement links TRBV6-5 to TRBJ1-3; D call uncertain. The CDR3 sequence is 14 residues long. CDR1 MNHEY and CDR2 SVGAGI come from the germline V gene. In DNA form, the CDR3 reads TGTGCCAGCAGGGTGTTCAGCTCTGGAAACATCATATATTTT. This codes for CASRVFSSGNIIYF.

The J gene is TRBJ1-1, the V gene TRBV19, with no clear D. The CDR3 sequence is 13 residues long. Germline-derived CDR1 and CDR2 are LNHDA and SQIVND (reference sequence). V lost 4 bases to trimming and J lost 3 bases, with 9 bases between them. Written as DNA, the CDR3 is TGTGCCAGTAGTAAGGGAAGGCACACTGAAGCTTTCTTT. Translated, it gives CASSKGRHTEAFF.

Comments on this clonotype: A read error may explain this, as a much larger clone is one base away. The chain uses TRBV29-1 and TRBJ2-7, with 8 bases fitting TRBD2. The CDR3 contains 14 residues. Germline CDR1 and CDR2: SQVTM and ANQGSEA. The CDR3 reads CSVDSAGDSYGQYF. CDR3 bases: TGCAGCGTTGATTCAGCGGGAGATTCGTACGGGCAGTACTTC.

This clonotype has a count of ten or more. The gene calls are TRBV12-3 or TRBV12-4 and TRBJ2-5, with TRBD1 as a possible D gene (6 bases). This CDR3 is 14 amino acids long. The germline V and J ends were trimmed by 3 bases and 5 bases, with 13 bases remaining between them. The CDR3 is CASSFLGARETQYF. CDR3 DNA: TGTGCCAGCAGTTTCCTGGGGGCTCGGGAGACCCAGTACTTC.

In its sample, this clonotype was seen many times. The chain joins TRBV6-5 to TRBJ1-1; D gene unclear. Per germline, CDR1 MNHEY and CDR2 SVGAGI. This CDR3 is built from 13 residues. V was shortened by 6 bases and J by 3 bases, with 11 bases between the two germline ends. DNA for the CDR3: TGTGCCAGCAGGTGGGGTCGGGACACTGAAGCTTTCTTT. Translation gives CASRWGRDTEAFF.

In regard to this clonotype: Without the conserved terminal phenylalanine or tryptophan, this CDR3 likely stems from a read error. V is TRBV20-1 and J is TRBJ2-2; D is undetermined. Germline V gives CDR1 DFQATT, CDR2 SNEGSKA (reference sequence). This CDR3 contains 12 residues. Written as DNA, the CDR3 is TGCAGTGCTAGACCGAACGCCGGGGAGCTGTTTTGT. As protein: CSARPNAGELFC.